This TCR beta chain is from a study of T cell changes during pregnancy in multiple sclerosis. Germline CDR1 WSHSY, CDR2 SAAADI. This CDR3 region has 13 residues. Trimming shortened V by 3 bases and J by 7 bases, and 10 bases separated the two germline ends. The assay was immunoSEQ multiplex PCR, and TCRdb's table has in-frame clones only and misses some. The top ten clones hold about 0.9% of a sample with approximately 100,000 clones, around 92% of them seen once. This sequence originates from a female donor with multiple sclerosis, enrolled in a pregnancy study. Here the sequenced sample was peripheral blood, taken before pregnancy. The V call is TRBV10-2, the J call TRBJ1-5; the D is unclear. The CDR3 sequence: CASSDAVYQPQHF. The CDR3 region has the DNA TGCGCCAGCAGTGATGCGGTCTACCAGCCCCAGCATTTT.